This TCR beta chain was found in a study of human thymus T cells. Resections that were taken during corrective heart surgery supplied the thymus tissue. This CDR3 has 19 amino acids. With V trimmed by 4 bases and J by 6 bases, 19 bases remained unmatched. Germline V gives CDR1 LNHDA, CDR2 SQIVND (reference sequence). For this clone: Its antigen is currently unknown.

Clones were read by immunoSEQ multiplex PCR, and TCRdb kept only the in-frame ones, dropping some. The sample consists of some 130,000 clones, approximately 96% of them appearing once. General study findings and limits: Thymic and blood repertoires appeared to show biased V and J gene usage. Related studies found that unrelated individuals share highly overlapping thymic repertoires.

The chain recombines TRBV19 with TRBJ2-1, with 9 positions matching TRBD1. This TCR was recovered from a boy under two years old with a congenital heart defect but otherwise immunologically healthy. The sample comprised thymus tissue. In DNA, the CDR3 is TGTGCCAGTAGTAATTATCCCGGGACAGGGTTGGGGATGGGCAATGAGCAGTTCTTC. This sequence encodes CASSNYPGTGLGMGNEQFF.